These 10 T cell receptor beta chains were all obtained from the same sample, sequenced in a study of OX40 agonist ivuxolimab in advanced cancers. Sequenced by immunoSEQ multiplex PCR; TCRdb stores in-frame clones only, minus some. The table has 65,000 to 90,000 clones, about four fifths seen once. Sequencing used CD4+ or CD8+ T cells sorted from blood, obtained in a trial of the OX40 agonist ivuxolimab. Receptors originate from an adult with an advanced solid tumor such as melanoma, head and neck, liver or kidney cancer.

The J gene is TRBJ2-1, the V gene TRBV19, with 8 bases aligning to TRBD2. Trimming removed 3 bases from V and 6 bases from J; junction bases left unmatched: 7. The germline V gene encodes CDR1 LNHDA and CDR2 SQIVND (reference sequence). The CDR3 extends over 15 amino acids. CDR3 nucleotides: TGTGCCAGTAGTATCTGGGCGGGAGGATCCAATGAGCAGTTCTTC. This translates into CASSIWAGGSNEQFF.

The V call is TRBV28, the J call TRBJ1-2; D is unresolved. CDR1 MDHEN and CDR2 SYDVKM come from the germline V gene. The CDR3 is 11 residues long. V dropped 5 bases and J dropped 8 bases, with 9 bases sitting between them. For the CDR3, the DNA is TGTGCCAGCAGTCCCGCGGGGGGCTACACCTTC. Amino acid sequence: CASSPAGGYTF.

The chain carries TRBV5-1 and TRBJ1-2; D uncertain. CDR3 length equals 14 residues. Between the trimmed V and J ends, which lost 3 bases and 6 bases, there was a span of 15 bases. Per germline, CDR1 SGHRS and CDR2 YFSETQ. The CDR3 nucleotides read TGCGCCAGCAGCTCATTGTCCTCGGTGGATGGCTACACCTTC. Protein: CASSSLSSVDGYTF.

The V call is TRBV7-9, the J call TRBJ2-5, with D perhaps TRBD2 (7 bases). The germline CDR1 and CDR2 sequences are SEHNR and FQNEAQ (reference sequence). Trimming pared 8 bases from V and 10 bases from J, leaving 11 bases between. CDR3 size: 10 residues. CDR3 in DNA: TGTGCCAGCGGGGGGGCCCACCAGTACTTC. Translation gives CASGGAHQYF.

The V gene is TRBV7-9, the J gene TRBJ2-5; D call uncertain. The V end was cut by 8 bases, the J end by 7 bases, with 23 bases between. The V gene's germline CDR1 is SEHNR and CDR2 FQNEAQ (reference sequence). This CDR3 spans 15 amino acids. CDR3 sequence reads: CASQRVVGFMVTQYF. The CDR3 DNA sequence: TGTGCCAGCCAACGGGTGGTCGGGTTTATGGTGACCCAGTACTTC.

V usage is TRBV5-1 and J usage is TRBJ2-1, with TRBD2 matching 7 bases. Germline lookup yields CDR1 SGHRS and CDR2 YFSETQ. The CDR3 contains 14 residues. The trim removed 4 bases at V and 5 bases at J, leaving 6 bases unmatched. The CDR3 sequence: CASSVGGLDNEQFF. CDR3 nucleotides: TGCGCCAGCAGCGTGGGCGGACTAGACAATGAGCAGTTCTTC.

The chain recombines TRBV19 with TRBJ1-2, with 8 bases aligning to TRBD1. V trimming: 3 bases; J trimming: 6 bases; junction bases outside the gene matches: 6. There are 14 residues in the CDR3. The germline V gene encodes CDR1 LNHDA and CDR2 SQIVND (reference sequence). CDR3 coding DNA: TGTGCCAGTAGTATTCGGACAGGGAGGGATGGCTACACCTTC. Amino acid sequence: CASSIRTGRDGYTF.

This rearrangement joins TRBV27 to TRBJ1-1; 7 bases are shared with TRBD1. The V segment lost 2 bases and the J segment 6 bases; nucleotides outside the gene matches: 6. Germline V gene data show CDR1 as MNHEY and CDR2 as SMNVEV (reference sequence). The CDR3 length is 14 residues. The CDR3 loop is CASSLPGQLSEAFF. In nucleotides, the CDR3 is TGTGCCAGCAGTTTACCGGGACAGCTCTCTGAAGCTTTCTTT.

The V call is TRBV21-1, the J call TRBJ1-6; the table names TRBD1, a call not compared with the DNA. TRBV21-1 is designated a pseudogene. The CDR3 totals 18 residues. The chain's CDR3 is CASSKKLHRSSYNSPLHF. As DNA, the CDR3 is TGTGCCAGCAGCAAAAAGCTCCACAGGAGTTCCTATAATTCACCCCTCCACTTT.

This clone has only one observation. The CDR3 sequence is CASSYSRPTNEKLFF. For the CDR3, the DNA is TGTGCCAGCAGTTATTCACGACCAACTAATGAAAAACTGTTTTTT. The genes are TRBV6-5 and TRBJ1-4, with D unclear. This CDR3 has 15 residues. Germline V CDR1 and CDR2: MNHEY, SVGAGI. V gave up 3 bases and J gave up 0 bases, with 8 bases separating them.